The present T cell receptor beta chain was sequenced within a study of blood T cell repertoires in COVID-19. The CDR3 sequence is 12 residues long. Germline loops: CDR1 SGHAT, CDR2 FQNNGV. Trimming shortened V by 6 bases and J by 6 bases, and 8 bases separated the two germline ends. This table comes from immunoSEQ multiplex PCR, and its TCRdb copy is limited to in-frame clones, with some not included. Of 280,000 or so clones in the sample, 85% to 90% were seen once. The sequence was obtained from a human donor in a cohort sampled during active COVID-19. Sequencing was carried out using peripheral blood. The V gene is TRBV11-2, the J gene TRBJ2-2; D uncertain. CDR3 residues: CASRIAPGELFF. The DNA for the CDR3 is TGTGCCAGCAGGATAGCCCCCGGGGAGCTGTTTTTT.